This T cell receptor (beta chain) was captured in a study of blood T cell repertoires in COVID-19. V dropped 5 bases and J dropped 6; count of bases not matched to a gene: 10. Germline CDR1 SEHNR, CDR2 FQNEAQ (reference sequence). CDR3 length equals 16 residues. Profiled with immunoSEQ multiplex PCR; TCRdb holds only in-frame clones, not every one. Of about 220,000 clones listed, 86% are singletons. The sample taken for sequencing was peripheral blood. This clonotype originated in a woman aged 30 to 39 who had recovered from COVID-19. This sequence joins TRBV7-9 and TRBJ1-5; 10 bases match TRBD1. For the CDR3, the DNA is TGTGCCAGCAGCCCCCGTCCGACAGGGGGCGGTCAGCCCCAGCATTTT. Its protein is CASSPRPTGGGQPQHF.